This record concerns one T cell receptor beta chain sequence. Individual cDNA molecules each received unique molecular identifiers attached to them. Each CDR3 protein gets one entry after TCRdb re-called the 5' RACE reads with MiXCR. Here the sample spans tens of thousands of distinct CDR3 sequences, around 10% being singletons. The sample belongs to a study of early T cells in non-severe SARS-CoV-2 infection. V was clipped by 0 bases and J by 4 bases, with 12 bases between them. Germline V gene lookup returns CDR1 SGHRS and CDR2 YFSETQ. This CDR3 comprises 15 residues. The sequence derives from an adult who was a healthcare worker with PCR-confirmed SARS-CoV-2 infection or an uninfected control (not recorded which). The input for sequencing was whole blood, taken at baseline. J is TRBJ2-3 and V is TRBV5-1, with D hard to call. This CDR3 is CASSLDPGRADTQYF. CDR3 nucleotides: TGCGCCAGCAGCTTGGATCCGGGTAGGGCAGATACGCAGTATTTT.